This T cell receptor beta chain was captured by sequencing in a study of beta chain features in type 1 diabetes. Study-wide context: About 98,000,000 sorted cells were examined across all samples. Study findings and constraints: In cDNA sequencing, cells with high TCR expression could be over-represented. Whatever favoring of shorter templates PCR might show would apply equally to patients and controls. Moderately but significantly shorter TCRB CDR3s were found in Type 1 diabetes patients in all four CD4+ subsets.

This clone was seen a few times. Antigen: not known. Each of the CD4+ naive, central memory, regulatory and stem cell-like memory populations was sorted via CD45RO/CCR7/CD25/CD127/CD95/CD27. With 4 bases removed from V and 0 bases from J, the gap between germline ends came to 10 bases. The CDR3 has 14 residues. Germline V gene lookup returns CDR1 SGHRS and CDR2 YFSETQ. Sequenced material consisted of expressed TCRB transcripts (all of the isolated RNA was reverse transcribed). Clones were read by immunoSEQ multiplex PCR, and TCRdb kept only the in-frame ones, dropping some. The table includes more than 550,000 clones, around an eighth detected once.

The material sequenced was naive CD4+ T cells from blood. V gene TRBV5-1 combines with J gene TRBJ1-1, with D perhaps matching TRBD1 (5 bases). This receptor was taken from a man between 18 and 35 years old with type 1 diabetes. The DNA of the CDR3 is TGCGCCAGCAGCCCAGGGAGGTTGAACACTGAAGCTTTCTTT. It specifies CASSPGRLNTEAFF.